The 25 T cell receptor beta chains below were found in one sample sequenced in a study of blood T cell repertoires in COVID-19. Sequencing was performed with immunoSEQ multiplex PCR; in TCRdb, only in-frame clones are kept and a portion is missing. The sample lists around 360,000 clones; over 75% were seen once. Sample: PBMCs or T cells enriched from blood (not recorded which). The source is a man aged 35-49 years in a cohort exposed to, infected with or recovered from COVID-19 (not recorded which).

The rearrangement uses TRBV11-2 and TRBJ1-1; D is perhaps TRBD1 (6 bases). With 5 bases removed from V and 7 bases from J, the gap between germline ends came to 14 bases. The germline gives CDR1 SGHAT, CDR2 FQNNGV. This CDR3 comprises 13 residues. CDR3 DNA: TGTGCCAGCAGCCCCACAGGGCTGGGTGAAGCTTTCTTT. It is translated as CASSPTGLGEAFF.

The genes are TRBV7-2 and TRBJ1-1; D is unclear. The germline gives CDR1 SGHTA, CDR2 FQGNSA. The CDR3 extends over 14 amino acids. Trimming stripped 2 bases from V and 1 base from J, with 8 bases between. CDR3 protein: CASSLLARNTEAFF. CDR3 sequence (DNA): TGTGCCAGCAGCTTATTAGCGAGGAACACTGAAGCTTTCTTT.

The J gene is TRBJ2-2, the V gene TRBV3-1 (or the pseudogene TRBV3-2), with 7 bases identical to TRBD2. Germline loops: CDR1 LGHDT, CDR2 YNNKEL (reference sequence). J lost 7 bases, V lost 2 bases, and 7 bases had no gene match. CDR3 length: 15 residues. The CDR3 DNA sequence: TGTGCCAGCAGCCAACGGCGGGAGTGGGTCGGGGAGCTGTTTTTT. Translation gives CASSQRREWVGELFF.

The J gene is TRBJ2-7, the V gene TRBV6-5; D possibly corresponds to TRBD2 (6 bases). V was cut by 5 bases and J by 0 bases, with 14 bases left in between. This CDR3 is built from 15 residues. The germline V gene has CDR1 MNHEY and CDR2 SVGAGI. CDR3 amino acids: CASSRTSMGSYEQYF. As DNA, the CDR3 is TGTGCCAGCAGTCGTACTAGCATGGGCTCCTACGAGCAGTACTTC.

The rearrangement links TRBV5-1 to TRBJ2-5; 9 bases line up with TRBD2. Germline V gene sequence: CDR1 SGHRS, CDR2 YFSETQ. The V segment lost 0 bases and the J segment 5 bases; nucleotides outside the gene matches: 2. The CDR3 covers 14 residues. In DNA, the CDR3 is TGCGCCAGCAGCTTGGATAGCGGGAGTGAGACCCAGTACTTC. It encodes CASSLDSGSETQYF.

This chain joins TRBV30 and TRBJ2-2; a possible D gene is TRBD1 (6 bases). This CDR3 is built from 14 residues. Trimming removed 0 bases from V and 7 bases from J, with 12 bases in between. Germline values: CDR1 GTSNPN, CDR2 SVGIG (reference sequence). CDR3 DNA sequence: TGTGCCTGGAGTGTACCAGGGGCGAGCGGGGAGCTGTTTTTT. Translation gives CAWSVPGASGELFF.

CDR3 sequence reads: CASSLLGAGGINYGYTF. In DNA, the CDR3 is TGTGCCAGCAGTTTATTGGGGGCGGGAGGAATTAACTATGGCTACACCTTC. The rearrangement joins TRBV28 to TRBJ1-2, with D possibly matching TRBD1 (6 bases). CDR1 is MDHEN, CDR2 SYDVKM, per germline. Trimming left V 1 base short and J 1 base short, with 16 bases between. The CDR3 spans 17 residues.

V gene TRBV4-1 combines with J gene TRBJ2-1; no definite D call. Per germline, CDR1 MGHRA and CDR2 YSYEKL. This CDR3 contains 13 residues. The germline V and J ends were trimmed by 1 base and 4 bases, with 5 bases remaining between them. DNA for the CDR3: TGCGCCAGCAGCCAAGTTTCGTACAATGAGCAGTTCTTC. Translating gives CASSQVSYNEQFF.

The chain employs TRBV5-1 and TRBJ2-1, with D maybe TRBD2 (6 bases). V lost 2 bases and J 7 bases, leaving 19 bases between the germline ends. The CDR3 spans 16 residues. In germline, CDR1 is SGHRS, CDR2 YFSETQ. The CDR3 DNA is TGCGCCAGCAGCTTTTCTAGCGAACGACCGAGAAATGAGCAGTTCTTC. It translates to CASSFSSERPRNEQFF.

A note on this clone: Additional DNA sequences in this sample encode the identical CDR3. The chain recombines TRBV27 with TRBJ1-1, with 10 bases that match TRBD1. The CDR3 is 15 amino acids. The J segment lost 5 bases and the V segment lost 3 bases, leaving 6 bases of the junction unmatched. Looked up from germline, CDR1 is MNHEY and CDR2 is SMNVEV (reference sequence). The CDR3 bases are TGTGCCAGCAGTTTTTCCCGGACAGGGGGGACTGAAGCTTTCTTT. It specifies CASSFSRTGGTEAFF.

This chain links TRBV5-8 with TRBJ1-4; D is undetermined. In germline, CDR1 is SGHTS, CDR2 YDEGEE. V gave up 4 bases and J gave up 8 bases, with 18 bases separating them. The length of the CDR3 is 15 residues. CDR3 residues: CASSEKGRNGEKLFF. The DNA of the CDR3 is TGTGCCAGCAGCGAAAAAGGGAGGAACGGGGAAAAACTGTTTTTT.

The chain uses TRBV6-5 and TRBJ1-2; 7 bases map to TRBD1. V was pared by 5 bases and J by 4 bases, with 10 bases of the junction left unmatched. The CDR3 is made up of 15 amino acids. Germline V gene sequence: CDR1 MNHEY, CDR2 SVGAGI. The CDR3 nucleotides are TGTGCCAGCAGTCCATCCTCCCCAGGGGGCTATGGCTACACCTTC. Translating gives CASSPSSPGGYGYTF.

The chain couples TRBV18 to TRBJ2-5; 8 bases are a match to TRBD1. CDR3 size: 15 residues. Unmatched junction bases numbered 4, after V lost 4 bases and J lost 0 bases. CDR1 is KGHSH, CDR2 LQKENI, per germline. The CDR3 region is CASSRGTGHQETQYF. CDR3 bases: TGTGCCAGCTCACGCGGGACAGGCCACCAAGAGACCCAGTACTTC.

This chain connects TRBV27 to TRBJ2-3, with D perhaps TRBD1 (5 bases). CDR3 length: 15 amino acids. The V gene lost 9 bases and the J gene lost 0 bases, with 16 bases spanning the gap. Germline values: CDR1 MNHEY, CDR2 SMNVEV (reference sequence). As DNA, the CDR3 is TGTGCCAGTAACTCCGACAGTTCTAGCACAGATACGCAGTATTTT. Translating gives CASNSDSSSTDTQYF.

The chain recombines TRBV30 with TRBJ1-6, with 10 bases fitting TRBD1. V gave up 7 bases and J gave up 4 bases; unmatched junction bases: 28. This CDR3 comprises 22 residues. Germline V gene data show CDR1 as GTSNPN and CDR2 as SVGIG (reference sequence). CDR3 sequence reads: CASTGASTGDRGRQLYNSPLHF. The CDR3 DNA is TGTGCCTCAACAGGCGCCTCGACGGGGGACAGGGGCCGGCAACTTTATAATTCACCCCTCCACTTT.

The J gene is TRBJ2-3, the V gene TRBV5-1; D possibly corresponds to TRBD2 (5 bases). V shed 3 bases and J shed 3 bases, with 14 bases lying between them. Germline V gene data show CDR1 as SGHRS and CDR2 as YFSETQ. The CDR3 covers 15 residues. This CDR3 reads CASSSGSSKTDTQYF. The CDR3 DNA reads as TGCGCCAGCAGCTCAGGATCTAGCAAAACAGATACGCAGTATTTT.

The CDR3 coding sequence is TGTGCCAGCAGTCAGGGGTTAGGGTATCAGCCCCAGCATTTT. This gives the protein CASSQGLGYQPQHF. This sequence joins TRBV7-2 and TRBJ1-5; a weak D match, TRBD1 (6 bases). V gave up 6 bases and J gave up 5 bases, with 14 bases separating them. This CDR3 has 14 residues. Germline V gene data show CDR1 as SGHTA and CDR2 as FQGNSA.

This sequence joins TRBV6-5 and TRBJ2-5, with 7 bases lining up with TRBD2. This CDR3 contains 15 residues. Trimming cost V 7 bases and J 4 bases; bases outside gene matches: 12. The germline gives CDR1 MNHEY, CDR2 SVGAGI. The CDR3 nucleotides are TGTGCCAGCATCCCCCGGGGAGGGATGAGAGAGACCCAGTACTTC. It specifies CASIPRGGMRETQYF.

The chain carries TRBV10-3 and TRBJ1-5; 11 positions match TRBD1. The CDR3 spans 16 residues. Germline lookup yields CDR1 ENHRY and CDR2 SYGVKD. Trimming removed 3 bases from V and 5 bases from J; junction bases left unmatched: 6. The CDR3 coding sequence is TGTGCCATCAGTGATGGGGACAGGGGGGCCCATCAGCCCCAGCATTTT. It encodes CAISDGDRGAHQPQHF.

V and J are TRBV18 and TRBJ1-4; no clear D gene. The CDR3 runs to 15 residues. CDR1 KGHSH and CDR2 LQKENI come from the germline V gene. The V gene lost 0 bases and the J gene lost 4 bases, with 9 bases spanning the gap. The CDR3 DNA follows: TGTGCCAGCTCACCACCAGGACTCCATAATGAAAAACTGTTTTTT. Amino acids: CASSPPGLHNEKLFF.

V and J are TRBV11-2 and TRBJ2-7; TRBD1 agrees at 9 bases. V lost 1 base, J lost 7 bases, and 11 bases stayed unmatched. Germline V gene lookup returns CDR1 SGHAT and CDR2 FQNNGV. This CDR3 is built from 16 residues. The CDR3 DNA reads as TGTGCCAGCAGCTTAGTGCGGGACAGGGCTTTAGAGGAGCAGTACTTC. Translation: CASSLVRDRALEEQYF. Variable domain in full (rest from reference TRBV11-2 and TRBJ2-7): EAGVAQSPRYKIIEKRQSVAFWCNPISGHATLYWYQQILGQGPKLLIQFQNNGVVDDSQLPKDRFSAERLKGVDSTLKIQPAKLEDSAVYLCASSLVRDRALEEQYFGPGTRLTVT.

This clone showed up just a few times. The chain carries TRBV6-5 and TRBJ1-5; the D gene is possibly TRBD1 (6 bases). In germline, CDR1 is MNHEY, CDR2 SVGAGI. Trimming took off 8 bases at V and 4 bases at J, with 15 bases between the two ends. The CDR3 is 14 amino acids. CDR3 amino acids: CASSQDRHNQPQHF. The CDR3 DNA reads TGTGCCAGCTCCCAGGACAGACATAATCAGCCCCAGCATTTT.

The chain couples TRBV2 to TRBJ1-1, with D perhaps matching TRBD1 (6 bases). Trimming shortened V by 4 bases and J by 3 bases, and 12 bases separated the two germline ends. The CDR3 is made up of 14 amino acids. Germline CDR1 and CDR2: SNHLY and FYNNEI. The chain's CDR3 is CASSGVPGDTEAFF. In DNA, the CDR3 is TGTGCCAGCAGTGGGGTGCCAGGGGACACTGAAGCTTTCTTT. The full variable domain, its missing parts supplied by reference TRBV2 and TRBJ1-1, is EPEVTQTPSHQVTQMGQEVILRCVPISNHLYFYWYRQILGQKVEFLVSFYNNEISEKSEIFDDQFSVERPDGSNFTLKIRSTKLEDSAMYFCASSGVPGDTEAFFGQGTRLTVV.

This chain connects TRBV27 to TRBJ2-5; TRBD2 aligns across 11 bases. The CDR3 is 15 residues long. Trimming took 5 bases from V and 7 from J; bases not matched to a gene: 9. In germline, CDR1 is MNHEY, CDR2 SMNVEV (reference sequence). In DNA form, the CDR3 reads TGTGCCAGCAGTGGACGGGCTAGCGGGAGGTCGACCCAGTACTTC. Translating gives CASSGRASGRSTQYF.

This chain links TRBV5-4 with TRBJ1-1; D remains unclear. The CDR3 extends over 13 amino acids. The germline V gene encodes CDR1 SGHNT and CDR2 YYREEE (reference sequence). Trimming took 0 bases from V and 2 from J, leaving 5 bases between them. DNA for the CDR3: TGTGCCAGCAGCTTGGACAGAAACACTGAAGCTTTCTTT. Amino acid sequence: CASSLDRNTEAFF. The whole variable domain, filled in from reference TRBV5-4 and TRBJ1-1, reads ETGVTQSPTHLIKTRGQQVTLRCSSQSGHNTVSWYQQALGQGPQFIFQYYREEENGRGNFPPRFSGLQFPNYSSELNVNALELDDSALYLCASSLDRNTEAFFGQGTRLTVV.